This T cell receptor beta chain came from a study of blood T cell repertoires in COVID-19. Across the whole study: Researchers got acute and convalescent COVID-19 samples from the United States, Italy and Spain. Sources were T cells, B-cell-depleted T cells, or PBMCs; the material itself was cDNA or gDNA.

The sample holds one count of this clone. Original methodology: Reference gene primer amplification yielded estimated nucleated cell counts. Measured with immunoSEQ multiplex PCR; TCRdb has only the in-frame clones, and not every one. D and trimming come from the DNA, and the V and J calls and clone size come from that table. This sample has roughly 29,000 clones, with nearly 90% found just once. Trimming cost V 3 bases and J 1 base, with 11 bases left between them. This CDR3 contains 15 residues. Germline V gene lookup returns CDR1 LNHDA and CDR2 SQIVND (reference sequence). The source material was peripheral blood. This receptor was identified in a human donor in a cohort sampled during active COVID-19. V gene TRBV19 combines with J gene TRBJ2-3, with unresolved D. DNA for the CDR3: TGTGCCAGTAGTATTCCTTCCCGGGGCACAGATACGCAGTATTTT. Protein sequence: CASSIPSRGTDTQYF.